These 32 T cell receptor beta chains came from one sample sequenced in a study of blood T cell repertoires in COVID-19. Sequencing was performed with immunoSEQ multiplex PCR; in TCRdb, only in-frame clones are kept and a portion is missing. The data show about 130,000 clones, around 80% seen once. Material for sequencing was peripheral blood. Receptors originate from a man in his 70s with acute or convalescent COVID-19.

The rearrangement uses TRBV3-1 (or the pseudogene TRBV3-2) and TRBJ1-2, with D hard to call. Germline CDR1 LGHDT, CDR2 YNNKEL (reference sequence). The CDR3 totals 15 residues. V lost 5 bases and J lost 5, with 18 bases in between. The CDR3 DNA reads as TGTGCCAGCAGCGTCACGATTTTGAGGGCTTATGGCTACACCTTC. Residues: CASSVTILRAYGYTF.

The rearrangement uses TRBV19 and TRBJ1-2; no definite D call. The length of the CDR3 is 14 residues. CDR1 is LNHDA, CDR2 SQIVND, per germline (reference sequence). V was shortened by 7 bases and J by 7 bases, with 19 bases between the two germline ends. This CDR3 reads CASTPAPGSGGYTF. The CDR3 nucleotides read TGTGCCAGTACCCCCGCACCCGGTAGTGGTGGCTACACCTTC.

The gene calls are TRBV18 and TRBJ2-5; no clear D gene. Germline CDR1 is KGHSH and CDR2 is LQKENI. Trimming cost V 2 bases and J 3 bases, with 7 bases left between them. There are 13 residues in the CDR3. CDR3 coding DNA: TGTGCCAGCTCACCAACCCAGGAAGAGACCCAGTACTTC. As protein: CASSPTQEETQYF. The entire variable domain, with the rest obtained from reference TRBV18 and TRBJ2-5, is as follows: NAGVMQNPRHLVRRRGQEARLRCSPMKGHSHVYWYRQLPEEGLKFMVYLQKENIIDESGMPKERFSAEFPKEGPSILRIQQVVRGDSAAYFCASSPTQEETQYFGPGTRLLVL.

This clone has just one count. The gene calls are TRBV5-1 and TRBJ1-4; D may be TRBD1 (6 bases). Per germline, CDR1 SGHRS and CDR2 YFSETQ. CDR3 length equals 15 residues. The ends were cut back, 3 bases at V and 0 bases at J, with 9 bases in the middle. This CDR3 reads CASSSQGPTNEKLFF. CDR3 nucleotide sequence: TGCGCCAGCAGCTCACAGGGTCCAACTAATGAAAAACTGTTTTTT.

CDR3 nucleotide sequence: TGTGCCAGCACCCGGGACAGATTAAACTCTGGGGCCAACGTCCTGACTTTC. Its protein product is CASTRDRLNSGANVLTF. This sequence joins TRBV2 and TRBJ2-6; 7 bases line up with TRBD1. Germline assignment: CDR1 SNHLY and CDR2 FYNNEI. This CDR3 region has 17 residues. Losses at the gene ends were 7 bases for V and 0 bases for J; bases not matched to a gene: 9. The complete variable domain, with remaining parts taken from reference TRBV2 and TRBJ2-6, reads EPEVTQTPSHQVTQMGQEVILRCVPISNHLYFYWYRQILGQKVEFLVSFYNNEISEKSEIFDDQFSVERPDGSNFTLKIRSTKLEDSAMYFCASTRDRLNSGANVLTFGAGSRLTVL.

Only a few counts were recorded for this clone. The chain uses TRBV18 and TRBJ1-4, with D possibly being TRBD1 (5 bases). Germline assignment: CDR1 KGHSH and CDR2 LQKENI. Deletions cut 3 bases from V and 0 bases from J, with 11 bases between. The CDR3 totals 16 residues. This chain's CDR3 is CASSPSTAATNEKLFF. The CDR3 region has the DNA TGTGCCAGCTCACCCTCGACAGCAGCAACTAATGAAAAACTGTTTTTT.

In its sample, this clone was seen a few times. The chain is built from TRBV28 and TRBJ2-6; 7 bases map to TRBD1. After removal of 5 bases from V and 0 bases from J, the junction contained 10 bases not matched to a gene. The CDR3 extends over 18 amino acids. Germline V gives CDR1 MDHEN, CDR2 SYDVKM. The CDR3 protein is CASSSYGTASSGANVLTF. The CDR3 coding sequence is TGTGCCAGCAGTAGCTACGGGACAGCTAGCTCTGGGGCCAACGTCCTGACTTTC.

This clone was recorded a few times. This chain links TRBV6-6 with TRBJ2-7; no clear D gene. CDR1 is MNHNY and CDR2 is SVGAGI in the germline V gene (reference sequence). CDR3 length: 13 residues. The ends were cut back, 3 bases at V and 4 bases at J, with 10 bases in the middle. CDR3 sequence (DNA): TGTGCCAGCAGTTATGATCGAGATTACGAGCAGTACTTC. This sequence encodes CASSYDRDYEQYF.

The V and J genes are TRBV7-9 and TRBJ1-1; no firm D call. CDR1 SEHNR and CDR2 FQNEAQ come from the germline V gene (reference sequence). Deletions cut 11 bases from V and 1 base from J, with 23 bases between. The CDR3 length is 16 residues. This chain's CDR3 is CAGTLWARRRNTEAFF. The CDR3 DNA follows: TGTGCCGGAACTTTATGGGCGCGGAGGAGGAACACTGAAGCTTTCTTT.

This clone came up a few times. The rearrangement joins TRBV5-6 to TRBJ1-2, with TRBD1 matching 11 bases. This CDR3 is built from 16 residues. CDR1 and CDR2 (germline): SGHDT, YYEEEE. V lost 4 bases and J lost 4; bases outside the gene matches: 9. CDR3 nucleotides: TGTGCCAGCAGCCCTGGGACAGGGGGACGTAGCTATGGCTACACCTTC. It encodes CASSPGTGGRSYGYTF. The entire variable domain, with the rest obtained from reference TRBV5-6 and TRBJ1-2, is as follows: DAGVTQSPTHLIKTRGQQVTLRCSPKSGHDTVSWYQQALGQGPQFIFQYYEEEERQRGNFPDRFSGHQFPNYSSELNVNALLLGDSALYLCASSPGTGGRSYGYTFGSGTRLTVV.

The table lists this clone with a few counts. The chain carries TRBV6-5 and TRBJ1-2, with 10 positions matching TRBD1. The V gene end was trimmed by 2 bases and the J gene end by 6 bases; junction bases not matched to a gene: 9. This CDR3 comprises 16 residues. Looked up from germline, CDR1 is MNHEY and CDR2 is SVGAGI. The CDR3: CASSYLGQGVYNGYTF. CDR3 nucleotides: TGTGCCAGCAGTTACCTCGGACAGGGGGTTTATAATGGCTACACCTTC.

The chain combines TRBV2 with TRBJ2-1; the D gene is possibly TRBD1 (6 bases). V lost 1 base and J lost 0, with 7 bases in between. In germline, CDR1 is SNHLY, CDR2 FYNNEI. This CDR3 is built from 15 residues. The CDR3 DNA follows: TGTGCCAGCAGTGAAGACAGGGCCTCCTACAATGAGCAGTTCTTC. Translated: CASSEDRASYNEQFF.

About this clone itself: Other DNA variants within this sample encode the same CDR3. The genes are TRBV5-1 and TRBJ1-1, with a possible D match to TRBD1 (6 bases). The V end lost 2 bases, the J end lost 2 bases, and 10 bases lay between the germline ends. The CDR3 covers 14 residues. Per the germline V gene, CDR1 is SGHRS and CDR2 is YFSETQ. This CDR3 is CASSLQGINTEAFF. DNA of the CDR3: TGCGCCAGCAGCTTACAGGGAATTAACACTGAAGCTTTCTTT.

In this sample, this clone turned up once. As DNA, the CDR3 is TGTGCCAGCAGCTTGGGGCAGGGGGGCTACGAGCAGTACTTC. This codes for CASSLGQGGYEQYF. The chain employs TRBV5-6 and TRBJ2-7; D possibly corresponds to TRBD1 (7 bases). The CDR3 spans 14 residues. The V end lost 0 bases, the J end lost 3 bases, and 10 bases lay between the germline ends. Germline V gene data show CDR1 as SGHDT and CDR2 as YYEEEE.

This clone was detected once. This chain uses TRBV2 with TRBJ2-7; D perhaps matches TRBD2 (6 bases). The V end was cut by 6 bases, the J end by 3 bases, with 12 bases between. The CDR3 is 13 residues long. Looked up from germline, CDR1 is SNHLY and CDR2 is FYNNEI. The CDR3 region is CASSMGGGYEQYF. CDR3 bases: TGTGCCAGCAGCATGGGAGGCGGCTACGAGCAGTACTTC.

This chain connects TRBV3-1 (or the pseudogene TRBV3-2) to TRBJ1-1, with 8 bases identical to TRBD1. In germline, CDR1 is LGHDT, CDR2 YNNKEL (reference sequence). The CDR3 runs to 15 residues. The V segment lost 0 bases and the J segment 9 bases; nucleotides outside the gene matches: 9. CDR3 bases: TGTGCCAGCAGCCAAGAGCTCCGGACAGGGACAAAAGCTTTCTTT. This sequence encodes CASSQELRTGTKAFF.

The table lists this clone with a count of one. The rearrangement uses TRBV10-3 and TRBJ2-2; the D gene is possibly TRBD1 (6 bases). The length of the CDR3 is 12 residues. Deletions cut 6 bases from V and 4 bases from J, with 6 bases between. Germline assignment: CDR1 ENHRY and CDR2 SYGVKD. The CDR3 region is CAIRDSTGELFF. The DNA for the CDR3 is TGTGCCATCAGGGACAGCACCGGGGAGCTGTTTTTT.

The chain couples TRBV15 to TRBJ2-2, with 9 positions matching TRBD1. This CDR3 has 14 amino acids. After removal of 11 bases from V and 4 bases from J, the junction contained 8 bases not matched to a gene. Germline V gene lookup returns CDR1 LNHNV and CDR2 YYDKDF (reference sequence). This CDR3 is CAVTQGAFTGELFF. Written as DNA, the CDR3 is TGTGCCGTGACACAGGGGGCGTTCACCGGGGAGCTGTTTTTT.

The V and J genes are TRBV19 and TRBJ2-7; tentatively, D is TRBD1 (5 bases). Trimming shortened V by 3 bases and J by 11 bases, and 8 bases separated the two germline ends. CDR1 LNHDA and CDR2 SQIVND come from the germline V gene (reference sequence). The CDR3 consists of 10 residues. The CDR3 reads CASSMRREYF. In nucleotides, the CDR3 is TGTGCCAGTAGTATGCGCAGGGAGTACTTC.

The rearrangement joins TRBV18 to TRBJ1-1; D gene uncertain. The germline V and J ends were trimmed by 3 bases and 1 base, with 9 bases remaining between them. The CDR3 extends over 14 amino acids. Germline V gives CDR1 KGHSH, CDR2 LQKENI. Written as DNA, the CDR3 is TGTGCCAGCTCACCGAGTGGCGGGAACACTGAAGCTTTCTTT. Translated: CASSPSGGNTEAFF.

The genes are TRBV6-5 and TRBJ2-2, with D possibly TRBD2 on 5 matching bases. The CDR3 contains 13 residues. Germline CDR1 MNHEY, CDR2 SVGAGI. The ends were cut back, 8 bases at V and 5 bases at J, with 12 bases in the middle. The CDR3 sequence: CASYGRGTGELFF. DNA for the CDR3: TGTGCCAGCTATGGTAGAGGGACCGGGGAGCTGTTTTTT.

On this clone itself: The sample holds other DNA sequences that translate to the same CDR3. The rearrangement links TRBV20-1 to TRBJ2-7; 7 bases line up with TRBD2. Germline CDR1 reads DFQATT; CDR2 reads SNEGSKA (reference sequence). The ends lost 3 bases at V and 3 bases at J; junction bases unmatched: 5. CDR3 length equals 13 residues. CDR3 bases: TGCAGTGCTAGTGGGGGGGGAAACTACGAGCAGTACTTC. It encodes CSASGGGNYEQYF.

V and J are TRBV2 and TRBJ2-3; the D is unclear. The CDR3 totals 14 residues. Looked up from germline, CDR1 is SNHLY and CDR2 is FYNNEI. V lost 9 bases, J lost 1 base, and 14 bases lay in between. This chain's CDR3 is CASSRGFRTDTQYF. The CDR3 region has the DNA TGTGCCAGTAGCCGAGGTTTCCGCACAGATACGCAGTATTTT.

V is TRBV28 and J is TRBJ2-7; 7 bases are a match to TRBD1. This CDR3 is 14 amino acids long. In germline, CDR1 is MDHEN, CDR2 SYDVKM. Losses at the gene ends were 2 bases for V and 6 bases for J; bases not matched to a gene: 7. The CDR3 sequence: CASSLRDSNPEQYF. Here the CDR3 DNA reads TGTGCCAGCAGTTTACGGGACAGCAACCCCGAGCAGTACTTC.

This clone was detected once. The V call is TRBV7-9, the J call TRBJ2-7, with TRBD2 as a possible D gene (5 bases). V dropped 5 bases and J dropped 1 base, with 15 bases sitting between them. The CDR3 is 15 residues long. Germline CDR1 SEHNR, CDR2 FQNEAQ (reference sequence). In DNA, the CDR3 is TGTGCCAGCAGCCCAGGTGGACTGAGATCCTACGAGCAGTACTTC. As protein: CASSPGGLRSYEQYF.

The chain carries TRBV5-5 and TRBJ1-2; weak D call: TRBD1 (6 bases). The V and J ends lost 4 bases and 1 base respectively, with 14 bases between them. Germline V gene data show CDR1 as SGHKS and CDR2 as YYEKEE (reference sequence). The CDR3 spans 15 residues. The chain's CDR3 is CASSPVGGLNYGYTF. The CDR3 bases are TGTGCCAGCAGCCCCGTCGGGGGGCTTAACTATGGCTACACCTTC.

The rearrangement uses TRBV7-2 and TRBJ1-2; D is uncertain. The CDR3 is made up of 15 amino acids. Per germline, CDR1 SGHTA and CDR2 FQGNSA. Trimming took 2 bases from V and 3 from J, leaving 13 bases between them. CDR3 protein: CASSLLSGIHYGYTF. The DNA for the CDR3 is TGTGCCAGCAGCTTATTATCGGGGATCCACTATGGCTACACCTTC.

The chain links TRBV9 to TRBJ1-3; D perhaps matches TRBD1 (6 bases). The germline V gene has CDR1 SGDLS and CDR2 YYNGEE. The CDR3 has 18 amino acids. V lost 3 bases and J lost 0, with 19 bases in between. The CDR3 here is CASSATSGTSSSGNTIYF. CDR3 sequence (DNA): TGTGCCAGCAGCGCGACCTCCGGGACATCGAGCTCTGGAAACACCATATATTTT.

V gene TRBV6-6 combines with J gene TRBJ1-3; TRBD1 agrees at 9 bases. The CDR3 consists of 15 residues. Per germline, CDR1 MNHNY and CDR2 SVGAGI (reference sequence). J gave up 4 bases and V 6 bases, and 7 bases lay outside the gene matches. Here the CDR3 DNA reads TGTGCCAGCAGCCGGACAGGGGTGGACGGAAACACCATATATTTT. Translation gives CASSRTGVDGNTIYF.

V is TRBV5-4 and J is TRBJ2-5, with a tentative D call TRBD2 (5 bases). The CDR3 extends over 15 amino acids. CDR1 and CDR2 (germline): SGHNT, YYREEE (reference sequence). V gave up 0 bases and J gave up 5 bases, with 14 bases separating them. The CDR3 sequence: CASSLETKRPETQYF. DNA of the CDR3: TGTGCCAGCAGCTTGGAGACTAAACGCCCCGAGACCCAGTACTTC.

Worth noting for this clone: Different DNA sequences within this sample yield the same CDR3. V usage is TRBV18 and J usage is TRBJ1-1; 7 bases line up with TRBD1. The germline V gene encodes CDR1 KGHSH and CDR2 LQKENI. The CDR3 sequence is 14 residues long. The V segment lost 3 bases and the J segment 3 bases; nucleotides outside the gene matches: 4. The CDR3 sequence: CASSPRQGDTEAFF. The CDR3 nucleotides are TGTGCCAGCTCACCTCGACAGGGTGACACTGAAGCTTTCTTT. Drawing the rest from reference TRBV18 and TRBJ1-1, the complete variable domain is NAGVMQNPRHLVRRRGQEARLRCSPMKGHSHVYWYRQLPEEGLKFMVYLQKENIIDESGMPKERFSAEFPKEGPSILRIQQVVRGDSAAYFCASSPRQGDTEAFFGQGTRLTVV.

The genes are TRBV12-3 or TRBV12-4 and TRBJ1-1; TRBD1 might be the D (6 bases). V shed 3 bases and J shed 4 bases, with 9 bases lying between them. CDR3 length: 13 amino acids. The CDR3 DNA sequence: TGTGCCAGCAGTTTTGCACAGGGCACTGAAGCTTTCTTT. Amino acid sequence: CASSFAQGTEAFF.